The source of this T cell receptor (beta chain) is a study of T cell responses to AZD1222 COVID-19 vaccine listed by TCRdb under 2021. In the study overall: AZD1222 recipients with second doses at about 4 weeks or about 12 weeks were pooled, because spike-specific TCR depth and breadth did not differ between schedules. TCR sequencing was performed for 233 trial participants, of whom 200 to 210 were given two doses of AZD1222 and approximately 25 were given two doses of MenACWY control vaccine. Trial participants were enrolled by age into 18-55, 56-69 and 70-plus year subgroups, with approximately 150, 30 and 60 TCR-sequenced participants respectively.

What the study reported, not specific to this receptor: In the small 56-69-year group, the increase in depth fell short of significance, most likely because of low power. Because no day 14 peak-response samples were available, the repertoires could be characterized only after the peak T cell response. After two AZD1222 doses, both the breadth and the depth of spike-specific TCRs were significantly higher than at day 0 and than in MenACWY recipients. The vaccine-associated CD4 TCRs covered the entire spike protein, and the dominant responses fell in regions 160-218 and 743-854. Reportedly, close to half of the unique spike-specific TCRs recognized epitopes lying outside the regions that are mutated in the B.1.351 and B.1.1.7 variants. Participants were mostly white British, with more females than males. The authors suggested clonal diversity may have been underestimated. Only a handful of AZD1222 recipients were SARS-CoV-2 seropositive at baseline, limiting conclusions about previously exposed vaccinees.

The CDR3 regions of human TCRbeta chains were analyzed by immunosequencing. Regarding the original processing steps: Repertoire TCRs were checked for matches against a reference library of SARS-CoV-2-specific TCRs that had been generated using the MIRA antigen-specificity platform. Breadth was defined as the fraction of unique TCRs that were SARS-CoV-2-associated. Depth was defined as the fraction of total T cells that were SARS-CoV-2-associated. Each spike-specific TCR was assigned to its reactive spike region and to a CD4 or CD8 class using the MIRA data. Log10-transformed breadth and depth values were compared by one-way ANOVA with Sidak's multiple comparisons tests. In its TCRdb copy, this immuneACCESS table keeps in-frame sequences only and misses some clones. Where compared with another copy, unresolved V genes explain less than half of these, and the others have no known cause. V and J calls and clone size come straight from that table; D and trimming were deduced from the DNA. Within this sample are some 150,000 clones, with about 89% of them counted one time only. Over 3.5% of the sample is taken by the ten largest.

About this clone: This receptor's antigen is unknown. Per-base quality was not reported, and no clone a single base away is much larger than it.

The time point label, as the study defines it: baseline before first vaccination. The vaccinee samples were drawn from two UK trials, COV001 and COV002, one of which was a single-blind randomized controlled phase 2/3 trial testing AZD1222 (ChAdOx1 nCoV-19) in healthy adults. For TCRbeta chain sequencing, PBMC samples were collected from trial participants at day 0 and at day 28 after the second dose. V loses 8 bases of germline sequence and J loses 9 bases, and the interval between the two ends is 11 bases. Via the germline V gene (reference sequence), CDR1 is MNHNY and CDR2 SVGAGI. The CDR3, from cysteine to phenylalanine, totals 11 residues. Of all the DNA, just the CDR3 is kept, 33 bases in frame from base 1.

The origin of this receptor is an adult in good health. The sequencing here drew on peripheral blood, taken on day 0 of AZD1222 vaccination. The receptor chain draws on TRBV6-6 and TRBJ2-1; the D segment might be TRBD1 or TRBD2, since each matches 5 bases. The CDR3 region reads CASRGDSEQFF. The DNA sequence reads TGTGCCAGCCGGGGTGACAGTGAGCAGTTCTTC.